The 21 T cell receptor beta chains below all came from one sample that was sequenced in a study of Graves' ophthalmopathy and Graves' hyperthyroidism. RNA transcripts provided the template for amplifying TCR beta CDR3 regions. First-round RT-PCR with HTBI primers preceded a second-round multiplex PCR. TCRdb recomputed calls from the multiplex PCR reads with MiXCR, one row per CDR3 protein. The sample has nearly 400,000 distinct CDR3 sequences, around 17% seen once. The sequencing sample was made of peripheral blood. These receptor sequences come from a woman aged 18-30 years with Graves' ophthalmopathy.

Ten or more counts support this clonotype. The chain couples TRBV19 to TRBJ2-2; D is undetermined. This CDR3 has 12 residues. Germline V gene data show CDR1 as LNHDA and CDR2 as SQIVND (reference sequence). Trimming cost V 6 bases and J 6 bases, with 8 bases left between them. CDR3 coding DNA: TGTGCCAGTAGAAGGGTGGCCGGGGAGCTGTTTTTT. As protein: CASRRVAGELFF.

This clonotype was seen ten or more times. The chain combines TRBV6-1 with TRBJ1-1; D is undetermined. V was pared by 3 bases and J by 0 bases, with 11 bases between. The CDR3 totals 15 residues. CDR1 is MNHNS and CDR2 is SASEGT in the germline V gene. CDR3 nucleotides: TGTGCCAGCAGTGAGGACGGCTACCTGAACACTGAAGCTTTCTTT. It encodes CASSEDGYLNTEAFF.

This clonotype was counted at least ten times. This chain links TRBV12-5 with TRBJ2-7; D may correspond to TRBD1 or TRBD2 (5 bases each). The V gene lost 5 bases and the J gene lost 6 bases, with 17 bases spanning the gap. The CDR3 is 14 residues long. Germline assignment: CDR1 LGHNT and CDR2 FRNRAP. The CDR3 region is CASGPGTGLREQYF. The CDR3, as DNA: TGTGCTAGTGGTCCCGGGACGGGGCTCCGCGAGCAGTACTTC.

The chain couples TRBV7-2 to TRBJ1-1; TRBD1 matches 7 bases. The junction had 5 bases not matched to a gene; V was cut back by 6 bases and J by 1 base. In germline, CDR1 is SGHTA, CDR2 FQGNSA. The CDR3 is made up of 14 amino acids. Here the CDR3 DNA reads TGTGCCAGCAGGAGGGGACAGCGGAACACTGAAGCTTTCTTT. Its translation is CASRRGQRNTEAFF.

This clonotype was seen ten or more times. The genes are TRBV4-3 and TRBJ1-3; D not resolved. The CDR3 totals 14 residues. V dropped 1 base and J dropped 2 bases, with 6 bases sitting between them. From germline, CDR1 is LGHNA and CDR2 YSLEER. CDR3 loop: CASSQATPGNTIYF. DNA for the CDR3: TGCGCCAGCAGCCAAGCCACCCCTGGAAACACCATATATTTT.

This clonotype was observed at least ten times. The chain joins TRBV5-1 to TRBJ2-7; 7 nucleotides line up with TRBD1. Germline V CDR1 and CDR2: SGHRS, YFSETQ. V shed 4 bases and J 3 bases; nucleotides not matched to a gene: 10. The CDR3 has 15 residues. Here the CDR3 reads CASSPQGTANYEQYF. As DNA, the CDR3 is TGCGCCAGCAGCCCACAAGGGACAGCAAACTACGAGCAGTACTTC.

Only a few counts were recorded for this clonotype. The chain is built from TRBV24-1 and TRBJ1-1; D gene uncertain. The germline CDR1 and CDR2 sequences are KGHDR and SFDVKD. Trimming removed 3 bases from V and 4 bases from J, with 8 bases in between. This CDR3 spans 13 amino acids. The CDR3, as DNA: TGTGCCACCAGTGATCCCACGCGCACTGAAGCTTTCTTT. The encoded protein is CATSDPTRTEAFF.

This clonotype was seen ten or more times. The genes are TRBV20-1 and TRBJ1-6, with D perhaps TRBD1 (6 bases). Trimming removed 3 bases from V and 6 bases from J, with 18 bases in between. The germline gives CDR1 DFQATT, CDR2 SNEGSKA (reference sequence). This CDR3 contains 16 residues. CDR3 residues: CSASSFAQGANSPLHF. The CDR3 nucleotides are TGCAGTGCTAGCTCTTTCGCACAGGGAGCTAATTCACCCCTCCACTTT.

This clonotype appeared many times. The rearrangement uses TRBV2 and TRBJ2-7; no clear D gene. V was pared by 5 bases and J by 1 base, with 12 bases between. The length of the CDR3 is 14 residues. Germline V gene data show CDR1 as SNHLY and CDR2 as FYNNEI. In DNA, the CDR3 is TGTGCCAGCAGTACCAGAACGAGTTCCTACGAGCAGTACTTC. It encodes CASSTRTSSYEQYF. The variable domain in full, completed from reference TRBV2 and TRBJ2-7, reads EPEVTQTPSHQVTQMGQEVILRCVPISNHLYFYWYRQILGQKVEFLVSFYNNEISEKSEIFDDQFSVERPDGSNFTLKIRSTKLEDSAMYFCASSTRTSSYEQYFGPGTRLTVT.

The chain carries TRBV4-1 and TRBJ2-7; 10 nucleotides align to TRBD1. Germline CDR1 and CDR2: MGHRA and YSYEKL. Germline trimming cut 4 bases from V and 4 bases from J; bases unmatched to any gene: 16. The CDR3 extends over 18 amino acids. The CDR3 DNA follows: TGCGCCAGCAGCCGTCCATCCCTCCGACAGGGGGCTCAGTACGAGCAGTACTTC. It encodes CASSRPSLRQGAQYEQYF.

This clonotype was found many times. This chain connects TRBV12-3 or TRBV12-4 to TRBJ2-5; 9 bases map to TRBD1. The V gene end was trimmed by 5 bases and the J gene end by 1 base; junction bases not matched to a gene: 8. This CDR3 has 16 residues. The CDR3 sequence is CASSPPPGQGQETQYF. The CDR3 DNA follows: TGTGCCAGCAGTCCGCCTCCGGGACAGGGCCAAGAGACCCAGTACTTC.

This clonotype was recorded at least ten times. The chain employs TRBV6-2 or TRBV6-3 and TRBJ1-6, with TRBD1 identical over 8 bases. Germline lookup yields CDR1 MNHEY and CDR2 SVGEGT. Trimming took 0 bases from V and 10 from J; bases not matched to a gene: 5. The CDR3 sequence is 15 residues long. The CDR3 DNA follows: TGTGCCAGCAGTTACTCGACAGGGGAAGGGTCACCCCTCCACTTT. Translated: CASSYSTGEGSPLHF.

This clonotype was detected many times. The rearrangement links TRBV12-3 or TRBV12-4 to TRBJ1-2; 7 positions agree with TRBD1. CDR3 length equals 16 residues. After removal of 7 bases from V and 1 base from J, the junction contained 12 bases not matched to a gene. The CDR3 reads CASTLYRQGRNYGYTF. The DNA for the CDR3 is TGTGCCAGCACCCTTTACCGACAGGGTCGTAACTATGGCTACACCTTC.

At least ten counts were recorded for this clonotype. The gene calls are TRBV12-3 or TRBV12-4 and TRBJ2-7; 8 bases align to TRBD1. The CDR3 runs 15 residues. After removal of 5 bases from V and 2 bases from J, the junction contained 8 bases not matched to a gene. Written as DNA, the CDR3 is TGTGCCAGCAGTCCCTCGACAGGGGAACCCTACGAGCAGTACTTC. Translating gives CASSPSTGEPYEQYF.

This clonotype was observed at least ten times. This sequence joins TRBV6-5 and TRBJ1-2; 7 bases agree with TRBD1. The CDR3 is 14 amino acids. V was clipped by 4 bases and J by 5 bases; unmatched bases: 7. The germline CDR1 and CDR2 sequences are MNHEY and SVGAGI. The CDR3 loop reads CASSSPTGAYGYTF. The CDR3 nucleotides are TGTGCCAGCAGTTCGCCCACAGGGGCGTATGGCTACACCTTC.

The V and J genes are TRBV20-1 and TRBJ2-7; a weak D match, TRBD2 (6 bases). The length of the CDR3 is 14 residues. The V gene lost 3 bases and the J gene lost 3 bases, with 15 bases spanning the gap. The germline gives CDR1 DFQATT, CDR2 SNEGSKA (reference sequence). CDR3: CSARGDGGDYEQYF. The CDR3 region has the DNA TGCAGTGCTAGGGGGGACGGAGGGGACTACGAGCAGTACTTC.

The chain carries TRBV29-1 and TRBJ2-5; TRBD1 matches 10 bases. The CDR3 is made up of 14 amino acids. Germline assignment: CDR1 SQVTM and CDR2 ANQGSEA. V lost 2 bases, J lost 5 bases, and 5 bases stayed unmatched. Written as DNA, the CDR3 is TGCAGCGTTGAACCGGACAGGGGGGTGGAGACCCAGTACTTC. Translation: CSVEPDRGVETQYF.

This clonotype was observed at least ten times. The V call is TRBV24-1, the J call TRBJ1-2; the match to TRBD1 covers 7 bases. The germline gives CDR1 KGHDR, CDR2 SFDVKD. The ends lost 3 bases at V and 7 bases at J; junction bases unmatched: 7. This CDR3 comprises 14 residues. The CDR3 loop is CATSDRGREVGYTF. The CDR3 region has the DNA TGTGCCACCAGTGATAGGGGGCGCGAGGTTGGCTACACCTTC.

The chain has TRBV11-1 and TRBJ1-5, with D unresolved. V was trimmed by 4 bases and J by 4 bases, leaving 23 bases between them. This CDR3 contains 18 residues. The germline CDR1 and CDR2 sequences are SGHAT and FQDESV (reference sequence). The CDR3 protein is CASSSPWEGRVWNQPQHF. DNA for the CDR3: TGTGCCAGCAGCTCCCCCTGGGAGGGTCGGGTTTGGAATCAGCCCCAGCATTTT.

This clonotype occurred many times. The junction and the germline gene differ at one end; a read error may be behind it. CDR3 loop: CASSNGQGSFF. The CDR3 bases are TGTGCCAGCAGTAACGGACAGGGCTCATTCTTC. The gene calls are TRBV6-2 or TRBV6-3 and TRBJ2-7; TRBD1 aligns across 8 bases. Germline V lookup: CDR1 MNHEY, CDR2 SVGEGT. This CDR3 has 11 residues.

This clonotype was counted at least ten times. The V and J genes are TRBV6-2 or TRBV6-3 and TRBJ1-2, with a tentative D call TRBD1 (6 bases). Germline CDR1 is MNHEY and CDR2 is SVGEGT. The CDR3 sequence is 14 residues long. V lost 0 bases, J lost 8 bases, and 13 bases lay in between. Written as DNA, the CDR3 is TGTGCCAGCAGTTACTCGGCTCAGGGGAAAGGCTACACCTTC. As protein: CASSYSAQGKGYTF.